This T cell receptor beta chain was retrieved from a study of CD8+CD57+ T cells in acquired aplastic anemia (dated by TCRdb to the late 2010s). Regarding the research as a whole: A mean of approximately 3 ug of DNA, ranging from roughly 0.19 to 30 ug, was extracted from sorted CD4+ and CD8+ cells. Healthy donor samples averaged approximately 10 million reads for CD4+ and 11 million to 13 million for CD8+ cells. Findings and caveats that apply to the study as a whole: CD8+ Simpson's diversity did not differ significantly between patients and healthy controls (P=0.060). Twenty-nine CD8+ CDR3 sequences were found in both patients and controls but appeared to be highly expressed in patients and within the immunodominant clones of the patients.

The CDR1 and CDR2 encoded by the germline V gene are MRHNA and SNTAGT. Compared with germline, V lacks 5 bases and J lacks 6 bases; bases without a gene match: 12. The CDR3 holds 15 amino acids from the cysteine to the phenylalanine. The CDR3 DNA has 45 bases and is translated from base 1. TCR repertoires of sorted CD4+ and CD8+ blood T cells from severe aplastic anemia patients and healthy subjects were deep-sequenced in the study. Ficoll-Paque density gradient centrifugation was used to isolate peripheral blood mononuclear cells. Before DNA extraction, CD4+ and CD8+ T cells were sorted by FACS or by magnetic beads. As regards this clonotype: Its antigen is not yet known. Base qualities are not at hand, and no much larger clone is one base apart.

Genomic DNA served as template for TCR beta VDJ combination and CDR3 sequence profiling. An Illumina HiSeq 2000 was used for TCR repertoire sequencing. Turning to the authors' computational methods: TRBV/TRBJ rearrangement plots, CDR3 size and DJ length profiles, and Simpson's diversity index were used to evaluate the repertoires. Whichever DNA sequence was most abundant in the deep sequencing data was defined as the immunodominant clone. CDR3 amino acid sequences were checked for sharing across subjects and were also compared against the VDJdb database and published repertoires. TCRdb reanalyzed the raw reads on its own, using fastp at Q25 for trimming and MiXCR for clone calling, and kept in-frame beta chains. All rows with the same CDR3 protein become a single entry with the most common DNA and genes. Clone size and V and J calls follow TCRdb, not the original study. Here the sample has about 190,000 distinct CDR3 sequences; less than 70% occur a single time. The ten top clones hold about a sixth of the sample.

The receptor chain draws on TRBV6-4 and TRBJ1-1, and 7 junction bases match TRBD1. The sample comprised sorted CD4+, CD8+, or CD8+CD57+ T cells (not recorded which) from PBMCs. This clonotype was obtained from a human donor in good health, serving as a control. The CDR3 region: CASSLRGQMVAEAFF. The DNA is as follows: TGTGCCAGCAGTTTGAGGGGACAGATGGTAGCTGAAGCTTTCTTT.